This entry lists 20 T cell receptor beta chains sequenced from one sample in a study of lymphopenia after photon versus proton radiotherapy. Using immunoSEQ multiplex PCR, the repertoire was profiled, and TCRdb retains in-frame clones only, with some absent. Among 29,000 or so clones, more than 75% were seen once, and the ten largest hold 47%. The source material was peripheral blood, sampled from a patient treated with proton-based radiotherapy. The receptors come from a woman aged 55-69 years with cholangiocarcinoma. Some clones in this sample may be carry-over from other donors' samples.

The chain carries TRBV6-1 and TRBJ2-5; perhaps TRBD2 as D (7 bases). Trimming shortened V by 5 bases and J by 2 bases, and 15 bases separated the two germline ends. CDR1 and CDR2 (germline): MNHNS, SASEGT. The CDR3 is 15 residues long. The CDR3, as DNA: TGTGCCAGCAGTTGGGGGGGGCACGTACAAGAGACCCAGTACTTC. This translates into CASSWGGHVQETQYF.

The chain couples TRBV28 to TRBJ1-3, with a possible D match to TRBD1 (6 bases). Deletions cut 6 bases from V and 4 bases from J, with 13 bases between. Looked up from germline, CDR1 is MDHEN and CDR2 is SYDVKM. The CDR3 runs 14 residues. CDR3 protein: CASSKGGRGNTIYF. CDR3 coding DNA: TGTGCCAGCAGCAAGGGGGGACGGGGAAACACCATATATTTT.

The J gene is TRBJ2-7, the V gene TRBV19; D gene uncertain. V was cut by 3 bases and J by 6 bases, with 9 bases left in between. This CDR3 region has 12 residues. Per germline, CDR1 LNHDA and CDR2 SQIVND (reference sequence). In nucleotides, the CDR3 is TGTGCCAGTAGTATCGGGTACGGCGAGCAGTACTTC. It specifies CASSIGYGEQYF.

The chain recombines TRBV6-5 with TRBJ2-1; 13 bases map to TRBD2. The CDR3 is made up of 15 amino acids. The V gene's germline CDR1 is MNHEY and CDR2 SVGAGI. V shed 4 bases, J shed 7 bases, and the junction held 4 bases outside the gene matches. CDR3 in amino acids: CASSSLTSGRNEQFF. CDR3 DNA: TGTGCCAGCAGTTCCTTGACTAGCGGGAGGAATGAGCAGTTCTTC.

This clone was detected once. The genes are TRBV10-3 and TRBJ2-5; the D call may be TRBD1 or TRBD2 (5 bases each). The CDR3 loop spans 14 amino acids. Trimming took off 4 bases at V and 0 bases at J, with 9 bases between the two ends. The germline V gene encodes CDR1 ENHRY and CDR2 SYGVKD. The CDR3 protein is CAISGGADQETQYF. The CDR3 DNA reads TGTGCCATCAGTGGAGGGGCAGACCAAGAGACCCAGTACTTC.

The chain is built from TRBV5-1 and TRBJ1-1; possible D gene TRBD1, 5 bases. Trimming left V 4 bases short and J 7 bases short, with 23 bases between. The V gene's germline CDR1 is SGHRS and CDR2 YFSETQ. The CDR3 is 16 residues long. CDR3 DNA sequence: TGCGCCAGCAGCCCGACGTCGGGACCCGGGCAGGGTGAAGCTTTCTTT. Translated, it gives CASSPTSGPGQGEAFF.

This clone was observed a handful of times. The rearrangement joins TRBV9 to TRBJ2-3; 12 nucleotides agree with TRBD2. The germline V gene has CDR1 SGDLS and CDR2 YYNGEE. The V segment lost 2 bases and the J segment 5 bases; nucleotides outside the gene matches: 9. This CDR3 is built from 17 residues. The DNA of the CDR3 is TGTGCCAGCAGCGTGAAGGCTAGCGGGGGGGCGGGAGATACGCAGTATTTT. Encoded protein: CASSVKASGGAGDTQYF.

This rearrangement joins TRBV5-1 to TRBJ1-1, with D maybe TRBD1 (6 bases). CDR3 length equals 16 residues. Germline loops: CDR1 SGHRS, CDR2 YFSETQ. Trimming shortened V by 1 base and J by 0 bases, and 13 bases separated the two germline ends. The CDR3 coding sequence is TGCGCCAGCAGCTTGCCTACAGGGACTGTGAACACTGAAGCTTTCTTT. It yields the protein CASSLPTGTVNTEAFF.

This chain uses TRBV5-4 with TRBJ1-6; the D is unclear. The V gene's germline CDR1 is SGHNT and CDR2 YYREEE (reference sequence). The CDR3 covers 17 residues. V lost 5 bases to trimming and J lost 7 bases, with 22 bases between them. Here the CDR3 reads CASSSKAGGSANSPLHF. The CDR3 bases are TGTGCCAGCAGTTCGAAGGCCGGCGGGAGCGCAAATTCACCCCTCCACTTT.

The rearrangement links TRBV11-2 to TRBJ1-4; perhaps TRBD1 as D (5 bases). V lost 5 bases to trimming and J lost 3 bases, with 10 bases between them. This CDR3 spans 14 amino acids. CDR1 is SGHAT, CDR2 FQNNGV, per germline. CDR3 residues: CASSRQTPNEKLFF. The CDR3 bases are TGTGCCAGCAGCCGACAGACCCCTAATGAAAAACTGTTTTTT.

The rearrangement joins TRBV15 to TRBJ1-6; perhaps TRBD1 as D (6 bases). Trimming took 5 bases from V and 7 from J, leaving 18 bases between them. Germline CDR1 reads LNHNV; CDR2 reads YYDKDF (reference sequence). This CDR3 is 16 amino acids long. For the CDR3, the DNA is TGTGCCACCAGCCGCTCAAGGGGGGGCTTCAATTCACCCCTCCACTTT. Amino acids: CATSRSRGGFNSPLHF.

The chain couples TRBV27 to TRBJ2-1; 10 bases are shared with TRBD2. With 4 bases clipped from V and 5 bases from J, the junction kept 14 bases outside the gene matches. In germline, CDR1 is MNHEY, CDR2 SMNVEV (reference sequence). This CDR3 spans 18 amino acids. The CDR3, as DNA: TGTGCCAGCAGTTCCCCAACTAGCGGGACTCCCAAAAACAATGAGCAGTTCTTC. It is translated as CASSSPTSGTPKNNEQFF.

V and J are TRBV7-6 and TRBJ2-5, with D perhaps matching TRBD1 or TRBD2 (5 bases each). This CDR3 has 14 residues. The germline gives CDR1 SGHVS, CDR2 FNYEAQ. Trimming removed 5 bases from V and 4 bases from J, with 14 bases in between. The CDR3 reads CASSDIAGAETQYF. CDR3 nucleotides: TGTGCCAGCAGCGACATAGCCGGGGCAGAGACCCAGTACTTC.

The chain has TRBV7-8 and TRBJ1-3, with a weak D call TRBD1 (5 bases). The CDR3 is 13 residues long. The V end lost 2 bases, the J end lost 8 bases, and 10 bases lay between the germline ends. CDR1 SGHVS and CDR2 FQNEAQ come from the germline V gene. CDR3: CASSLIPGHTIYF. The DNA for the CDR3 is TGTGCCAGCAGCTTAATTCCGGGGCACACCATATATTTT.

V is TRBV5-1 and J is TRBJ2-5; tentative D call: TRBD2 (5 bases). Germline CDR1 and CDR2: SGHRS and YFSETQ. The V gene lost 7 bases and the J gene lost 2 bases, with 15 bases spanning the gap. There are 14 residues in the CDR3. CDR3 in DNA: TGCGCCAGCCGCACACCCGGAGGACAAGAGACCCAGTACTTC. The encoded protein is CASRTPGGQETQYF.

This chain uses TRBV29-1 with TRBJ1-2; 11 bases match TRBD1. The CDR3 is 13 amino acids. Germline lookup yields CDR1 SQVTM and CDR2 ANQGSEA. The ends lost 6 bases at V and 6 bases at J; junction bases unmatched: 6. The CDR3 region is CSVAPGQGDGYTF. The CDR3 nucleotides are TGCAGCGTCGCTCCGGGACAGGGGGATGGCTACACCTTC.

The J gene is TRBJ2-2, the V gene TRBV27; a possible D gene is TRBD1 (6 bases). V lost 8 bases and J 8 bases, leaving 15 bases between the germline ends. The length of the CDR3 is 13 residues. CDR1 and CDR2 (germline): MNHEY, SMNVEV (reference sequence). This CDR3 is CASRPSGVGELFF. As DNA, the CDR3 is TGTGCCAGCCGACCCTCAGGGGTGGGGGAGCTGTTTTTT.

This chain links TRBV25-1 with TRBJ2-5; TRBD1 might be the D (5 bases). Germline V gives CDR1 MGHDK, CDR2 SYGVNS. CDR3 size: 14 residues. With 1 base removed from V and 2 bases from J, the gap between germline ends came to 8 bases. The CDR3 is CASSELTVQETQYF. CDR3 sequence (DNA): TGTGCCAGCAGTGAATTGACAGTTCAAGAGACCCAGTACTTC.

This clone came up once. The CDR3 coding sequence is TGTGCCAGCTCCCGGGGAGGGCAAGAGACCCAGTACTTC. Encoded protein: CASSRGGQETQYF. This chain joins TRBV27 and TRBJ2-5, with 7 bases identical to TRBD2. J was trimmed by 2 bases and V by 8 bases; bases with no gene match: 5. In germline, CDR1 is MNHEY, CDR2 SMNVEV (reference sequence). The CDR3 extends over 13 amino acids.

This chain connects TRBV15 to TRBJ1-1, with no clear D. V shed 0 bases and J shed 6 bases, with 14 bases lying between them. CDR1 and CDR2 (germline): LNHNV, YYDKDF (reference sequence). This CDR3 comprises 15 residues. The CDR3 loop is CATSRDRTGRAEAFF. The CDR3 DNA reads TGTGCCACCAGCAGAGACCGGACGGGAAGAGCTGAAGCTTTCTTT.